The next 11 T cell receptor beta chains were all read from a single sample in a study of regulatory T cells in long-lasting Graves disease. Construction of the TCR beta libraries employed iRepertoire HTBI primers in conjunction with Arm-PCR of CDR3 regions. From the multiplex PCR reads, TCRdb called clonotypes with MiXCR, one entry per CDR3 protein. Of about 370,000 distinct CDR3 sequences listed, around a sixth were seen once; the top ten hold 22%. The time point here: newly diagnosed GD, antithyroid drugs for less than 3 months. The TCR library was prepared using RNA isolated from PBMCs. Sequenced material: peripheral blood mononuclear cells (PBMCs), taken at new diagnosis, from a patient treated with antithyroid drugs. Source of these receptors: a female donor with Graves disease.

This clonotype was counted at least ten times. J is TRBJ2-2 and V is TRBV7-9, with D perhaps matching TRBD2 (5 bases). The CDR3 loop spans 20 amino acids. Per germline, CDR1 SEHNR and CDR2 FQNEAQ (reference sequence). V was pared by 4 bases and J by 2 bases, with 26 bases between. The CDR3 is CASSSSPSGGRNLNTGELFF. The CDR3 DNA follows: TGTGCCAGCAGCTCCAGCCCGAGCGGAGGACGAAACTTAAACACCGGGGAGCTGTTTTTT. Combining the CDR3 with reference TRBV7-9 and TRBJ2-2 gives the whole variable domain DTGVSQNPRHKITKRGQNVTFRCDPISEHNRLYWYRQTLGQGPEFLTYFQNEAQLEKSRLLSDRFSAERPKGSFSTLEIQRTEQGDSAMYLCASSSSPSGGRNLNTGELFFGEGSRLTVL.

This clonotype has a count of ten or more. CDR3 amino acids: CATSDSSWVYGYTF. The CDR3 nucleotides read TGTGCCACCAGTGACTCCTCGTGGGTCTATGGCTACACCTTC. J is TRBJ1-2 and V is TRBV24-1, with D unresolved. Germline V gene lookup returns CDR1 KGHDR and CDR2 SFDVKD. V was cut by 4 bases and J by 4 bases, with 12 bases left in between. The CDR3 length is 14 residues.

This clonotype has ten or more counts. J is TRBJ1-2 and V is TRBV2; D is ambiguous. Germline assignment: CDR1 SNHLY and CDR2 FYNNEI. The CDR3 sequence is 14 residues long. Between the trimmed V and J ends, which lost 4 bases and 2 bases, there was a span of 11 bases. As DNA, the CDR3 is TGTGCCAGCAGTGGTTCTGCCGGGAACTATGGCTACACCTTC. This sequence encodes CASSGSAGNYGYTF. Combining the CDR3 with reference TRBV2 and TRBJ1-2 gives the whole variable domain EPEVTQTPSHQVTQMGQEVILRCVPISNHLYFYWYRQILGQKVEFLVSFYNNEISEKSEIFDDQFSVERPDGSNFTLKIRSTKLEDSAMYFCASSGSAGNYGYTFGSGTRLTVV.

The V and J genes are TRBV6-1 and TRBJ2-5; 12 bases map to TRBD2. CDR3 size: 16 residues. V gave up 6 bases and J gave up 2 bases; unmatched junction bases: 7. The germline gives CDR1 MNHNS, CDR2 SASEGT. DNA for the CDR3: TGTGCCAGCAGCCTTGGGACTAGCGGGCATCAAGAGACCCAGTACTTC. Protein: CASSLGTSGHQETQYF.

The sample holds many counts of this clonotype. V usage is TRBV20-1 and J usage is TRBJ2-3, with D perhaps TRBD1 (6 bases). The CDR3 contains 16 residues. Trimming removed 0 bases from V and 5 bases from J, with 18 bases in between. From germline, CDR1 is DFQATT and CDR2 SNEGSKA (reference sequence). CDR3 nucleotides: TGCAGTGCTAGAGAGCTAAACAGGGAAAGAGAAGATACGCAGTATTTT. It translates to CSARELNREREDTQYF.

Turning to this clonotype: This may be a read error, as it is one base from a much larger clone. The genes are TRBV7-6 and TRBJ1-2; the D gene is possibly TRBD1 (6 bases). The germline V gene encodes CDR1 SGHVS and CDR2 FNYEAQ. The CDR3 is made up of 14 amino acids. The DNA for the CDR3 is TGTGCCAGCAGCCAGGGGCCAACTAACTATGGCCACACCTTC. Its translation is CASSQGPTNYGHTF.

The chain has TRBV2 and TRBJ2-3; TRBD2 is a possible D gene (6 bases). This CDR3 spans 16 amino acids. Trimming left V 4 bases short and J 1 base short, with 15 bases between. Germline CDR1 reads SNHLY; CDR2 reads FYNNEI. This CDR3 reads CASSGPGGARTDTQYF. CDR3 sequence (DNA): TGTGCCAGCAGTGGACCCGGCGGGGCTCGCACAGATACGCAGTATTTT.

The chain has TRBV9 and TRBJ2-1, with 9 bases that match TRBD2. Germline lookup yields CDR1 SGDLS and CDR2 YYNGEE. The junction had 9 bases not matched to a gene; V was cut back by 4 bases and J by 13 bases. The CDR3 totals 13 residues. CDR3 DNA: TGTGCCAGCAGCCCTGGGAAGGGGACTAGCCAGTTCTTC. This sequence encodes CASSPGKGTSQFF.

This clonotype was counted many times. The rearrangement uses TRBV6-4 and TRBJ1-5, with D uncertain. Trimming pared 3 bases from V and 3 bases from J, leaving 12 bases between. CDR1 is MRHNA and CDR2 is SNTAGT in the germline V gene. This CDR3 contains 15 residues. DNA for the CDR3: TGTGCCAGCAGTGAGAGACTTCCTAACAATCAGCCCCAGCATTTT. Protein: CASSERLPNNQPQHF.

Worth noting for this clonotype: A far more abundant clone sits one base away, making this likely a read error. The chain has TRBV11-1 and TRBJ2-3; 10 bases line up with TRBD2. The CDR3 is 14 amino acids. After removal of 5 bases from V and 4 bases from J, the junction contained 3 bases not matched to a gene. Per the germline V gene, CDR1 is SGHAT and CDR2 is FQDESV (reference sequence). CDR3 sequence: CASSPSGSSDTQYF. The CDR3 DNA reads TGTGCCAGCAGCCCTAGCGGGAGCTCAGATACGCAGTATTTT.

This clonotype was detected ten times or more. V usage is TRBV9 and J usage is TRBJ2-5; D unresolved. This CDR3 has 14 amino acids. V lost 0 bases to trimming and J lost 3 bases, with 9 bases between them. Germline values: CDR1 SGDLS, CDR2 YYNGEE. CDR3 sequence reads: CASSVAVGKETQYF. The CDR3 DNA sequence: TGTGCCAGCAGCGTAGCTGTAGGAAAAGAGACCCAGTACTTC. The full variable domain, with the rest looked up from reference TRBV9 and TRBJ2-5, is DSGVTQTPKHLITATGQRVTLRCSPRSGDLSVYWYQQSLDQGLQFLIQYYNGEERAKGNILERFSAQQFPDLHSELNLSSLELGDSALYFCASSVAVGKETQYFGPGTRLLVL.